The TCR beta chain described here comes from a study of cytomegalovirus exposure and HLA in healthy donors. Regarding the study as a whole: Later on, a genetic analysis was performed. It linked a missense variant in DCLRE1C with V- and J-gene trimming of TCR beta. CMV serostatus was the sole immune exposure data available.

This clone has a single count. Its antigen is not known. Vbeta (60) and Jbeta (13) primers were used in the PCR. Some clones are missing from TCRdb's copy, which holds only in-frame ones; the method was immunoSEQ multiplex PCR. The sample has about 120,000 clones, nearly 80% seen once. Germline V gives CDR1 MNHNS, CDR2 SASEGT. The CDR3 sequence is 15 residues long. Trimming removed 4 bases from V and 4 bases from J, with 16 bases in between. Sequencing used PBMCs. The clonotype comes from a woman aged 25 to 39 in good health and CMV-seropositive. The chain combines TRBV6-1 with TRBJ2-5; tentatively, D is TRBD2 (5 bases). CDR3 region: CASSAKLGISETQYF. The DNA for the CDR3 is TGTGCCAGCAGTGCAAAACTAGGAATATCAGAGACCCAGTACTTC.